A single sample gave rise to the 32 T cell receptor beta chains below, sequenced in a study of CD8+ T cells in alopecia areata. Extracted RNA was reverse transcribed, and the resulting cDNA served as sequencing template. Generated by immunoSEQ multiplex PCR, the TCRdb table keeps only in-frame clones and is missing some. The sample lists approximately 65,000 clones, 45% to 50% seen once, with 15% to 20% in the top ten. The sequenced sample was CD8+ T cells sorted from blood, obtained at week 0. The receptors stem from a human donor with alopecia areata.

This clone was recorded a few times. V is TRBV6-5 and J is TRBJ2-7; 10 bases map to TRBD2. In germline, CDR1 is MNHEY, CDR2 SVGAGI. CDR3 length: 16 residues. V trimming: 0 bases; J trimming: 7 bases; junction bases outside the gene matches: 9. The CDR3 loop is CASSYSPSGSLREQYF. DNA of the CDR3: TGTGCCAGCAGTTACTCTCCTAGCGGGAGTTTGAGGGAGCAGTACTTC.

The rearrangement uses TRBV5-8 and TRBJ1-2; TRBD1 matches 7 bases. Trimming cost V 4 bases and J 3 bases; bases outside gene matches: 9. Germline assignment: CDR1 SGHTS and CDR2 YDEGEE. The CDR3 spans 15 residues. CDR3 region: CASSVDRTIDYGYTF. The CDR3 DNA reads TGTGCCAGCAGCGTGGACAGGACGATTGACTATGGCTACACCTTC.

The chain recombines TRBV9 with TRBJ1-4; the match to TRBD1 covers 8 bases. Unmatched junction bases numbered 6, after V lost 3 bases and J lost 5 bases. The CDR3 has 15 residues. Germline CDR1 and CDR2: SGDLS and YYNGEE. The CDR3, as DNA: TGTGCCAGCAGCGCGGACCGACAGGGGAATGAAAAACTGTTTTTT. The encoded protein is CASSADRQGNEKLFF.

J is TRBJ2-7 and V is TRBV11-1; D is unresolved. The germline V and J ends were trimmed by 5 bases and 5 bases, with 19 bases remaining between them. The germline gives CDR1 SGHAT, CDR2 FQDESV (reference sequence). The CDR3 consists of 15 residues. CDR3 sequence (DNA): TGTGCCAGCAGCCTGTTCGGAGACGAGGTGCACGAGCAGTACTTC. Its protein is CASSLFGDEVHEQYF.

J is TRBJ2-7 and V is TRBV4-1; 8 nucleotides line up with TRBD2. Germline V lookup: CDR1 MGHRA, CDR2 YSYEKL. V lost 0 bases and J lost 4; bases outside the gene matches: 2. The CDR3 runs 14 residues. CDR3: CASSQETSGYEQYF. For the CDR3, the DNA is TGCGCCAGCAGCCAAGAAACTAGCGGATACGAGCAGTACTTC.

The chain links TRBV7-6 to TRBJ1-1; 7 bases align to TRBD1. The CDR3 contains 15 residues. With 5 bases clipped from V and 8 bases from J, the junction kept 14 bases outside the gene matches. Germline-derived CDR1 and CDR2 are SGHVS and FNYEAQ. The CDR3 nucleotides read TGTGCCAGCAGCCGGACAGGCAATGGGGGAACGGAAGCTTTCTTT. The encoded protein is CASSRTGNGGTEAFF.

This chain's CDR3 is CSVELPVMNTEAFF. CDR3 nucleotides: TGCAGCGTTGAATTACCAGTTATGAACACTGAAGCTTTCTTT. The V call is TRBV29-1, the J call TRBJ1-1, with D uncertain. V dropped 2 bases and J dropped 0 bases, with 10 bases sitting between them. CDR1 SQVTM and CDR2 ANQGSEA come from the germline V gene. There are 14 residues in the CDR3.

The V and J genes are TRBV7-2 and TRBJ2-5, with 7 nucleotides matching TRBD1. This CDR3 has 14 amino acids. Trimming cost V 4 bases and J 2 bases; bases outside gene matches: 4. The germline V gene has CDR1 SGHTA and CDR2 FQGNSA. The CDR3 reads CASSSNRGQETQYF. DNA for the CDR3: TGTGCCAGCAGCTCCAACAGGGGTCAAGAGACCCAGTACTTC.

This clone was picked up a small number of times. The chain employs TRBV14 and TRBJ2-7; 10 bases align to TRBD1. V shed 3 bases, J shed 2 bases, and the junction held 1 base outside the gene matches. The CDR3 is 14 residues long. Germline CDR1 reads SGHDN; CDR2 reads FVKESK. CDR3 sequence reads: CASSQGTGAYEQYF. DNA for the CDR3: TGTGCCAGCAGCCAGGGGACAGGGGCCTACGAGCAGTACTTC.

This chain connects TRBV7-9 to TRBJ2-7, with TRBD2 matching 8 bases. There are 14 residues in the CDR3. Germline lookup yields CDR1 SEHNR and CDR2 FQNEAQ (reference sequence). Trimming cost V 2 bases and J 2 bases; bases outside gene matches: 2. The DNA of the CDR3 is TGTGCCAGCAGCTTAACTAGCGGAACCTACGAGCAGTACTTC. Amino acids: CASSLTSGTYEQYF.

CDR3 nucleotides: TGTGCCAGCAGTGTCGGCAGGTCCACCGGGGAGCTGTTTTTT. This sequence encodes CASSVGRSTGELFF. The rearrangement joins TRBV2 to TRBJ2-2; D unresolved. The CDR3 has 14 amino acids. Germline V gives CDR1 SNHLY, CDR2 FYNNEI. Between the trimmed V and J ends, which lost 4 bases and 4 bases, there was a span of 10 bases.

The CDR3 reads CASSYAPWAGLSTDTQYF. The DNA of the CDR3 is TGTGCCAGCAGCTACGCACCTTGGGCAGGGTTATCCACAGATACGCAGTATTTT. The chain is built from TRBV11-2 and TRBJ2-3, with a tentative D call TRBD1 (5 bases). The V end lost 4 bases, the J end lost 2 bases, and 22 bases lay between the germline ends. The CDR3 consists of 18 residues. Per the germline V gene, CDR1 is SGHAT and CDR2 is FQNNGV.

A few counts support this clone. The V and J genes are TRBV29-1 and TRBJ1-5; D is ambiguous. This CDR3 is 13 amino acids long. Germline CDR1 and CDR2: SQVTM and ANQGSEA. The V and J ends lost 3 bases and 2 bases respectively, with 8 bases between them. The CDR3 loop is CSVEEGGNQPQHF. For the CDR3, the DNA is TGCAGCGTTGAGGAAGGAGGCAATCAGCCCCAGCATTTT. The variable domain in full, completed from reference TRBV29-1 and TRBJ1-5, reads SAVISQKPSRDICQRGTSLTIQCQVDSQVTMMFWYRQQPGQSLTLIATANQGSEATYESGFVIDKFPISRPNLTFSTLTVSNMSPEDSSIYLCSVEEGGNQPQHFGDGTRLSIL.

The V call is TRBV7-9, the J call TRBJ2-3; D is ambiguous. Trimming pared 5 bases from V and 10 bases from J, leaving 16 bases between. Per the germline V gene, CDR1 is SEHNR and CDR2 is FQNEAQ (reference sequence). The CDR3 length is 13 residues. The CDR3 protein is CASSPLSWDAQYF. The CDR3 DNA follows: TGTGCCAGCAGCCCCCTTTCTTGGGATGCGCAGTATTTT.

The V and J genes are TRBV7-9 and TRBJ2-7, with D uncertain. V was pared by 3 bases and J by 3 bases, with 6 bases between. Looked up from germline, CDR1 is SEHNR and CDR2 is FQNEAQ (reference sequence). This CDR3 comprises 12 residues. In DNA, the CDR3 is TGTGCCAGCAGCTTCACAAGCTACGAGCAGTACTTC. It codes for CASSFTSYEQYF.

This clone was observed a few times. The same CDR3 can be traced to other DNA sequences in this sample. This chain joins TRBV27 and TRBJ2-2, with D uncertain. The ends were cut back, 6 bases at V and 0 bases at J, with 2 bases in the middle. Germline CDR1 MNHEY, CDR2 SMNVEV (reference sequence). The CDR3 has 12 amino acids. Here the CDR3 reads CASSSNTGELFF. The CDR3 DNA sequence: TGTGCCAGCAGCTCGAACACCGGGGAGCTGTTTTTT.

The genes are TRBV11-2 and TRBJ2-3; D gene unclear. CDR3 length: 14 residues. Germline CDR1 and CDR2: SGHAT and FQNNGV. V gave up 5 bases and J gave up 0 bases, with 9 bases separating them. Written as DNA, the CDR3 is TGTGCCAGCAGCGTATGGGGTAGCACAGATACGCAGTATTTT. Protein product: CASSVWGSTDTQYF.

The V gene is TRBV4-1, the J gene TRBJ1-5; a weak D match, TRBD1 (6 bases). The germline V and J ends were trimmed by 1 base and 1 base, with 17 bases remaining between them. CDR3 size: 18 residues. Germline values: CDR1 MGHRA, CDR2 YSYEKL. This chain's CDR3 is CASSQAGAARPSNQPQHF. The CDR3 DNA reads TGCGCCAGCAGCCAAGCGGGGGCAGCCAGGCCAAGCAATCAGCCCCAGCATTTT.

This clone was recorded a few times. This sequence joins TRBV11-2 and TRBJ2-5; 9 bases are a match to TRBD2. CDR1 SGHAT and CDR2 FQNNGV come from the germline V gene. Unmatched junction bases numbered 10, after V lost 5 bases and J lost 3 bases. The CDR3 has 16 residues. CDR3 sequence reads: CASSPWGSGREETQYF. CDR3 DNA sequence: TGTGCCAGCAGCCCATGGGGTAGCGGGAGAGAAGAGACCCAGTACTTC.

This clone qualifies as medium-sized (0.01 to 0.1%). As DNA, the CDR3 is TGTGCCAGCAGCGTAGGGACAGCCTCAAGAGAGACCCAGTACTTC. Protein product: CASSVGTASRETQYF. V usage is TRBV9 and J usage is TRBJ2-5; TRBD1 is a possible D gene (6 bases). Between the trimmed V and J ends, which lost 0 bases and 4 bases, there was a span of 13 bases. The germline gives CDR1 SGDLS, CDR2 YYNGEE. CDR3 length: 15 residues.

With regard to this clone: A much bigger clone sits one base away, suggesting this may be a read error. The chain uses TRBV7-8 and TRBJ2-7; TRBD1 aligns across 9 bases. CDR3 length equals 13 residues. With 5 bases clipped from V and 4 bases from J, the junction kept 3 bases outside the gene matches. Germline loops: CDR1 SGHVS, CDR2 FQNEAQ. The DNA for the CDR3 is TGTGCCAGCAGCCCGGGACAGGGATACGAGCAGTACTTC. Translation gives CASSPGQGYEQYF.

The J gene is TRBJ2-7, the V gene TRBV27; D is unresolved. Germline CDR1 is MNHEY and CDR2 is SMNVEV (reference sequence). The CDR3 covers 15 residues. Trimming shortened V by 6 bases and J by 6 bases, and 21 bases separated the two germline ends. CDR3 residues: CASSTRDASPGEQYF. The CDR3 DNA reads TGTGCCAGCAGCACACGAGACGCCTCCCCGGGCGAGCAGTACTTC.

The J gene is TRBJ2-5, the V gene TRBV2, with D possibly being TRBD2 (5 bases). CDR1 and CDR2 (germline): SNHLY, FYNNEI. This CDR3 has 17 amino acids. The V and J ends lost 6 bases and 3 bases respectively, with 23 bases between them. CDR3 nucleotide sequence: TGTGCCAGCAGCTATGCGCCGCCCGGGATGAATGAAGAGACCCAGTACTTC. Translating gives CASSYAPPGMNEETQYF.

The chain recombines TRBV12-5 with TRBJ1-2; D is undetermined. CDR3 length equals 14 residues. V lost 6 bases and J 3 bases, leaving 14 bases between the germline ends. Germline values: CDR1 LGHNT, CDR2 FRNRAP. The DNA for the CDR3 is TGTGCTAGTGGACCGGTCGCGGAGGACTATGGCTACACCTTC. It encodes CASGPVAEDYGYTF.

The J gene is TRBJ2-7, the V gene TRBV29-1; 8 bases agree with TRBD1. Germline V gene sequence: CDR1 SQVTM, CDR2 ANQGSEA. V shed 0 bases, J shed 6 bases, and the junction held 7 bases outside the gene matches. The CDR3 totals 14 residues. Here the CDR3 DNA reads TGCAGCGTTGAAGATCCCCAGGGGGCCGTCGAGCAGTACTTC. Translation: CSVEDPQGAVEQYF.

This clone has a handful of counts. The rearrangement joins TRBV11-2 to TRBJ2-7; no clear D. CDR3 length: 15 amino acids. CDR1 and CDR2 (germline): SGHAT, FQNNGV. V lost 2 bases to trimming and J lost 0 bases, with 11 bases between them. The CDR3 loop reads CASSLRSESSYEQYF. CDR3 DNA sequence: TGTGCCAGCAGCTTAAGGTCAGAAAGCTCCTACGAGCAGTACTTC.

Of note for this clone: One junction end disagrees with the germline gene, perhaps due to a read error. The chain recombines TRBV7-2 with TRBJ2-7; 9 bases are shared with TRBD2. CDR1 is SGHTA, CDR2 FQGNSA, per germline. This CDR3 has 14 amino acids. The CDR3 DNA sequence: TGTGCCAGCAGCCTAGCGGGACCTCCCTACGAGCAGTACTTC. This sequence encodes CASSLAGPPYEQYF.

This clone occurred a few times. The gene calls are TRBV29-1 and TRBJ2-7; D is perhaps TRBD2 (5 bases). CDR3 length: 13 residues. Germline values: CDR1 SQVTM, CDR2 ANQGSEA. Trimming stripped 7 bases from V and 2 bases from J, with 15 bases between. CDR3 DNA: TGCAGCGCCGCTCCGGGAAGAACCTACGAGCAGTACTTC. This codes for CSAAPGRTYEQYF.

J is TRBJ2-1 and V is TRBV9, with 9 bases fitting TRBD1. Germline values: CDR1 SGDLS, CDR2 YYNGEE. The J segment lost 8 bases and the V segment lost 4 bases, leaving 13 bases of the junction unmatched. The CDR3 is made up of 16 amino acids. Written as DNA, the CDR3 is TGTGCCAGCAGCTCGGGACAGGGTGGGAATTTCGATGAGCAGTTCTTC. It specifies CASSSGQGGNFDEQFF.

The chain links TRBV28 to TRBJ2-5, with D unclear. The better agreement between TRBJ2-7 and the DNA end casts doubt on the J call. Germline V gene data show CDR1 as MDHEN and CDR2 as SYDVKM. The CDR3 has 12 residues. CDR3 amino acids: CASSLNNYEQYF. The CDR3 DNA reads TGTGCCAGCAGTTTGAACAACTACGAGCAGTACTTC.

This clone was found a few times. At the DNA level, this CDR3 is encoded by other sequences in the same sample as well. The V and J genes are TRBV6-4 and TRBJ2-3, with D tentatively TRBD2 (5 bases). V shed 3 bases and J shed 5 bases, with 6 bases lying between them. There are 12 residues in the CDR3. Germline CDR1 reads MRHNA; CDR2 reads SNTAGT. The CDR3: CASSDGGDTQYF. CDR3 DNA sequence: TGTGCCAGCAGTGATGGAGGAGATACGCAGTATTTT.

CDR3 residues: CASSSLGTTSYEQYF. CDR3 sequence (DNA): TGTGCCAGCAGCTCCTTGGGGACAACGTCCTACGAGCAGTACTTC. The rearrangement joins TRBV27 to TRBJ2-7; maybe TRBD1 (6 bases). The V end was cut by 6 bases, the J end by 1 base, with 16 bases between. The CDR3 consists of 15 residues. From germline, CDR1 is MNHEY and CDR2 SMNVEV (reference sequence).